This TCR beta chain was recorded in a study of shared clonotypes between healthy human individuals. For the study at large: The plates for each donor numbered three CD4 naive, three CD4 memory, two CD8 naive and one CD8 memory. Whole-study findings and limits: Compared with clonotypes that all four donors shared, non-shared clonotypes had lower generation probabilities.

To note about this clone: Its antigen is undetermined.

This CDR3 spans 11 amino acids. V gave up 5 bases and J gave up 7 bases, with 8 bases separating them. Germline CDR1 and CDR2: DFQATT and SNEGSKA (reference sequence). The method was immunoSEQ multiplex PCR; TCRdb's version includes in-frame clones alone and lacks a portion of them. The table records around 2.5 million clones, 93% of them present only once. This clonotype was obtained from a man aged 18-30 years in good health. Some clones in this sample may be carry-over from other donors' samples. What was sequenced was naive CD4+ T cells from PBMCs. As to subset: CD45RA+ positively selected. This sequence joins TRBV20-1 and TRBJ2-2, with D uncertain. The CDR3 DNA reads as TGCAGTGCTGTAATTTACGGGGAGCTGTTTTTT. Protein product: CSAVIYGELFF.